This TCR beta chain was recorded in a study of post-analysis software for immune sequencing data. Study-level findings and limits: Samples prepared in the same batch strongly co-clustered by F measure. Patients used roughly five TRBV segments, including TRBV5-6, TRBV5-1 and TRBV20-1, more often than controls.

In the case of this clonotype: Its antigen is not known.

Deletions cut 2 bases from V and 4 bases from J, with 14 bases between. The germline CDR1 and CDR2 sequences are SGHTA and FQGTGA. The CDR3 runs to 15 residues. Unique-molecular-identifier-tagged TCR beta cDNA libraries were used. Some 500,000 cDNA molecules were recovered from an input of roughly 0.95 to 10 million T cells. TCRdb redid the calling of the PCR reads with MiXCR, one entry per CDR3 protein. Among fewer than 550,000 distinct CDR3 sequences listed, 34% were seen once. Sequenced sample: blood. The clonotype originates from a girl aged 2-17 years with multiple sclerosis. J is TRBJ1-2 and V is TRBV7-3; possible D gene TRBD1, 6 bases. The CDR3 sequence is CASSLEGGAFYGYTF. The CDR3 region has the DNA TGTGCCAGCAGCTTAGAAGGGGGAGCGTTCTATGGCTACACCTTC.